The clone carrying this TCR beta chain was detected many times. What it recognizes is unknown. Germline CDR1 reads SQVTM; CDR2 reads ANQGSEA. CDR3 length: 12 amino acids. V was shortened by 4 bases and J by 5 bases, with 9 bases between the two germline ends. This entry is derived from a study of CD8 T cells in ankylosing spondylitis. Study-wide points: Matched ankylosing spondylitis synovial fluid reportedly showed significant enrichment of disease-linked clones. Within ankylosing spondylitis blood, a TCR beta motif made up of roughly eight highly homologous variants appeared to be characteristic.

TCRdb ran MiXCR on the 5' RACE reads and lists one entry per CDR3 protein. The data show around 890,000 distinct CDR3 sequences, with 10% to 15% seen just once and 0.51% held by the top ten. Source material: blood, either unsorted or a sorted T cell fraction (not recorded which). The rearrangement uses TRBV29-1 and TRBJ1-5; D possibly corresponds to TRBD1 (6 bases). The source is a male donor with ankylosing spondylitis. The CDR3 DNA reads as TGCAGCGTTGGACAGGCGGATCAGCCCCAGCATTTT. Translated, it gives CSVGQADQPQHF.